This T cell receptor beta chain was captured by sequencing in a study of T cell changes during pregnancy in multiple sclerosis (dated by TCRdb to about 2019). In the study overall: The study looked at changes in the T cell repertoire across pregnancy in women with multiple sclerosis.

Inclusive of the bounding cysteine and phenylalanine, the CDR3 is 14 residues long. Only the CDR3 DNA is retained, 42 bases long and in frame from the first base. The CDR1 and CDR2 encoded by the germline V gene are SGHAT and FQNNGV. Germline trimming amounts to 3 bases on V and 4 bases on J, with 2 as the count of junction bases outside the gene matches. Receptor amplification or capture employed the immunoSEQ multiplex PCR assay. Sourced from immuneACCESS, this table was stored by TCRdb with only in-frame sequences that have V and J called. A share of the clones is absent; for the studies checked, an unresolved V gene accounts for under half, and the remainder has no known explanation. Here the sample has around 43,000 clones; about 91% occur a single time. Of the sample, roughly 1.3% falls within the top ten clones. Comments on this clone: Its binding antigen is unknown. Per-base quality was not reported, and no clone a single base away is much larger than it.

The receptor was isolated from a female donor with multiple sclerosis, enrolled in a pregnancy study. The sequence is built from TRBV11-2 and TRBJ2-1, and TRBD2 aligns with 8 junction nucleotides. The starting material was CD4+ T cells from peripheral blood mononuclear cells, obtained in the first trimester of pregnancy. Read as DNA, the sequence is TGTGCCAGCAGCTTGGGACTAGATTACAATGAGCAGTTCTTC. Its coded protein is CASSLGLDYNEQFF.